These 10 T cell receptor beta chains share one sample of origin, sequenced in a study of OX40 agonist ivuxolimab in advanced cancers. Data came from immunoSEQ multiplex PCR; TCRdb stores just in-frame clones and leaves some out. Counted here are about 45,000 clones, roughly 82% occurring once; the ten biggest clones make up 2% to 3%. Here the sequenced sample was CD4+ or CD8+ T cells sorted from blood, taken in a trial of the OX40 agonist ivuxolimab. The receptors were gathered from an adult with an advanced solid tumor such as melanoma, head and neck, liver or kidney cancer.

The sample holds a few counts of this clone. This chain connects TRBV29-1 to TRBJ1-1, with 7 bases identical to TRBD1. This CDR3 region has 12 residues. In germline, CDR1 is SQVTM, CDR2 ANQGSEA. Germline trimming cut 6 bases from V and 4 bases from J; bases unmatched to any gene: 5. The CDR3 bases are TGCAGCGTCCACAGGGGAGTCACTGAAGCTTTCTTT. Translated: CSVHRGVTEAFF.

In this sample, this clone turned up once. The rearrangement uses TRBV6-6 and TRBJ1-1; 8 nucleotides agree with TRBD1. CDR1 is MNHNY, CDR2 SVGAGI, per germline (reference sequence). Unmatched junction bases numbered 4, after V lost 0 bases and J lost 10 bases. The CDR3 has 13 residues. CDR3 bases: TGTGCCAGCAGTTACTCAAGGACAGGGAGAGCTTTCTTT. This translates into CASSYSRTGRAFF.

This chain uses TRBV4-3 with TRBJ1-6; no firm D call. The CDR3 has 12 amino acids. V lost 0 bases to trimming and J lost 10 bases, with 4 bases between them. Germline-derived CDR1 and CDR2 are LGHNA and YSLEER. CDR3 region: CASSQERSPLHF. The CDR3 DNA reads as TGCGCCAGCAGCCAAGAGAGATCACCCCTCCACTTT.

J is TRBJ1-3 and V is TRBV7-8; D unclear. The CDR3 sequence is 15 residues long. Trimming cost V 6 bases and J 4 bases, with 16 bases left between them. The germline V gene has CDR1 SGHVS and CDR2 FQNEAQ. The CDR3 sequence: CASRLGSGGGNTIYF. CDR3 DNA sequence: TGTGCCAGCAGGCTTGGCAGCGGAGGAGGAAACACCATATATTTT.

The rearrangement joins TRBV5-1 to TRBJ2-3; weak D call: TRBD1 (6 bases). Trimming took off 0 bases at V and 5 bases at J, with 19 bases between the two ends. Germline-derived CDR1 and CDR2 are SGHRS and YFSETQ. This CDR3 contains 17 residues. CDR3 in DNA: TGCGCCAGCAGCTTGGCCCTAACGACAGGTGGAGGAGATACGCAGTATTTT. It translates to CASSLALTTGGGDTQYF.

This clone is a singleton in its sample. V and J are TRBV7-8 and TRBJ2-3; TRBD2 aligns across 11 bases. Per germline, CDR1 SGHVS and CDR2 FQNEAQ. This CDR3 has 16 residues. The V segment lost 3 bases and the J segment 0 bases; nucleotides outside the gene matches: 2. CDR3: CASSLGTSGSTDTQYF. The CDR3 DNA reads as TGTGCCAGCAGCTTGGGGACTAGCGGTAGCACAGATACGCAGTATTTT.

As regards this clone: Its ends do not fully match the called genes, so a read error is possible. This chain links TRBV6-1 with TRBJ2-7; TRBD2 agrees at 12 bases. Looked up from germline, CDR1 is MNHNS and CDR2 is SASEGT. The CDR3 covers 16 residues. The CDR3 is CAISEFRLAGAYEQYF. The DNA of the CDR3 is TGTGCCATCAGTGAGTTCCGACTAGCGGGGGCCTACGAGCAGTACTTC.

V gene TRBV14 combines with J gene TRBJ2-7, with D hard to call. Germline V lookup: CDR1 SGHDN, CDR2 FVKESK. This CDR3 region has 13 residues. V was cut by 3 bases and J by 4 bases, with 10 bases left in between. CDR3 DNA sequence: TGTGCCAGCAGCCACTCCCACCTATACGAGCAGTACTTC. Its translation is CASSHSHLYEQYF.

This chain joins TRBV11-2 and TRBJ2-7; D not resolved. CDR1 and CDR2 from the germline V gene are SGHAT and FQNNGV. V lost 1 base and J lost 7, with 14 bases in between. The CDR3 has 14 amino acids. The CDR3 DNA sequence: TGTGCCAGCAGCTTAGTTCGAAGGACCGATGAGCAGTACTTC. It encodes CASSLVRRTDEQYF.

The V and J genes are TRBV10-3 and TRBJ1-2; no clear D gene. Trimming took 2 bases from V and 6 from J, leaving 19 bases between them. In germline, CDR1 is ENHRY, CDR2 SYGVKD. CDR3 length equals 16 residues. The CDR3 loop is CAISETMAAAVHGYTF. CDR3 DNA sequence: TGTGCCATCAGTGAGACTATGGCGGCGGCCGTCCATGGCTACACCTTC.